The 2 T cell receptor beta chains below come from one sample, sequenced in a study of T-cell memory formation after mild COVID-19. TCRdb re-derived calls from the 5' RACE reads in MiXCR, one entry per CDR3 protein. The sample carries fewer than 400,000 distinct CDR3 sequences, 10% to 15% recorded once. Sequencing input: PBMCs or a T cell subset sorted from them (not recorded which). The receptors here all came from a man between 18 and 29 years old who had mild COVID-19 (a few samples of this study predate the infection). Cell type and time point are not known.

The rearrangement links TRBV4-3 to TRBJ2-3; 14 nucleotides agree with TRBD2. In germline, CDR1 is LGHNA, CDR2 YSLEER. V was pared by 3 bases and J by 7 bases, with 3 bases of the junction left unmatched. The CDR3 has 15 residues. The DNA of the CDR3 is TGCGCCAGCAGCCAGACTAGCGGGGGGGCTTATACGCAGTATTTT. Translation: CASSQTSGGAYTQYF.

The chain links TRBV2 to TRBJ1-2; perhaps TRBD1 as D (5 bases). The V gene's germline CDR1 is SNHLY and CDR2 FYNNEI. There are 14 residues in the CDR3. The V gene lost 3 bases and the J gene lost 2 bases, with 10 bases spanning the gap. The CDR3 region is CASSESGANYGYTF. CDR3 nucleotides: TGTGCCAGCAGTGAGTCCGGGGCCAACTATGGCTACACCTTC. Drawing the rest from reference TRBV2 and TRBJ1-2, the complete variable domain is EPEVTQTPSHQVTQMGQEVILRCVPISNHLYFYWYRQILGQKVEFLVSFYNNEISEKSEIFDDQFSVERPDGSNFTLKIRSTKLEDSAMYFCASSESGANYGYTFGSGTRLTVV.